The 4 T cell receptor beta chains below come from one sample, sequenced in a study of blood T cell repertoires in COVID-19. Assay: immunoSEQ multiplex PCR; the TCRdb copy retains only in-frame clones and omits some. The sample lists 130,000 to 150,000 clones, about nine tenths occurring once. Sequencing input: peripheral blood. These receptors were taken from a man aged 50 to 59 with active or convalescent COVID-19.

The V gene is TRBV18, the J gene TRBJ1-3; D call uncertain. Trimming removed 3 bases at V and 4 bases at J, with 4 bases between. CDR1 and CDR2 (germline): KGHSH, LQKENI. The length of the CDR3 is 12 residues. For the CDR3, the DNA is TGTGCCAGCTCACCCGGGGGAAACACCATATATTTT. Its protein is CASSPGGNTIYF.

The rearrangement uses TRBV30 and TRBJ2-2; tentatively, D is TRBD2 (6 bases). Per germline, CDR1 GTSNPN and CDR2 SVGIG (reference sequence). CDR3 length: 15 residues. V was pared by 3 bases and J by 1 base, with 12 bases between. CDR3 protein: CAWRVADLNTGELFF. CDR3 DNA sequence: TGTGCCTGGAGAGTAGCGGACCTGAACACCGGGGAGCTGTTTTTT.

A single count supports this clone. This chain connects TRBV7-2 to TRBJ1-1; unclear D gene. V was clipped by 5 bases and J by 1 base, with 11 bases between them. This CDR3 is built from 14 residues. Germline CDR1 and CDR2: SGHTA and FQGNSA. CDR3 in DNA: TGTGCCAGCAGCCCCTGGGGAGAGAACACTGAAGCTTTCTTT. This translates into CASSPWGENTEAFF.

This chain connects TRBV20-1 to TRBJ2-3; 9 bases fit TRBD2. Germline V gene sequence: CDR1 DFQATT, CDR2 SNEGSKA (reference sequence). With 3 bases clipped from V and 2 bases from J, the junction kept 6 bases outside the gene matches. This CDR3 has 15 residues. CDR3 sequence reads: CSASRTSEHTDTQYF. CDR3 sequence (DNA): TGCAGTGCTAGTAGGACTAGCGAGCACACAGATACGCAGTATTTT.